The 16 T cell receptor beta chains given below trace back to one sample, sequenced in a study of OX40 agonist ivuxolimab in advanced cancers. TCRdb keeps only in-frame clones here, not all; method: immunoSEQ multiplex PCR. This table holds 50,000 to 70,000 clones, 91% found once. The material sequenced was CD4+ or CD8+ T cells sorted from blood, taken in a trial of the OX40 agonist ivuxolimab. Every receptor here comes from an adult with an advanced solid tumor such as melanoma, head and neck, liver or kidney cancer.

In DNA, the CDR3 is TGTGCCAGCAGCTTAGCGCTAAGCCCTGAGCTCGAGCAGTTCTTC. It specifies CASSLALSPELEQFF. The V gene is TRBV7-2, the J gene TRBJ2-1, with D uncertain. Germline V gives CDR1 SGHTA, CDR2 FQGNSA. This CDR3 is built from 15 residues. The V end was cut by 0 bases, the J end by 10 bases, with 16 bases between.

The chain is built from TRBV5-4 and TRBJ2-7; 8 bases are a match to TRBD2. This CDR3 contains 15 residues. J lost 3 bases, V lost 4 bases, and 9 bases had no gene match. Germline values: CDR1 SGHNT, CDR2 YYREEE (reference sequence). For the CDR3, the DNA is TGTGCCAGCAGCATTCAAAGCGGGAGTAACTACGAGCAGTACTTC. This translates into CASSIQSGSNYEQYF.

The chain employs TRBV7-9 and TRBJ2-1, with 7 bases fitting TRBD2. This CDR3 is built from 12 residues. Unmatched junction bases numbered 3, after V lost 3 bases and J lost 10 bases. CDR1 SEHNR and CDR2 FQNEAQ come from the germline V gene (reference sequence). The CDR3 DNA is TGTGCCAGCAGCTTTTCGGGGGGAGAGCAGTTCTTC. Protein product: CASSFSGGEQFF.

The chain combines TRBV2 with TRBJ2-1; D is perhaps TRBD2 (7 bases). CDR1 and CDR2 (germline): SNHLY, FYNNEI. V was trimmed by 6 bases and J by 13 bases, leaving 22 bases between them. The CDR3 sequence is 14 residues long. CDR3 protein: CASSRGLPSPSQFF. The CDR3, as DNA: TGTGCCAGCAGCAGGGGACTACCCTCCCCCTCCCAGTTCTTC.

V and J are TRBV18 and TRBJ2-3; 11 bases match TRBD2. Germline lookup yields CDR1 KGHSH and CDR2 LQKENI. After removal of 4 bases from V and 2 bases from J, the junction contained 5 bases not matched to a gene. This CDR3 region has 16 residues. The CDR3 reads CASSQGLAELTDTQYF. The CDR3 bases are TGTGCCAGCTCACAGGGACTAGCGGAACTCACAGATACGCAGTATTTT.

The chain couples TRBV9 to TRBJ1-5; no reliable D call. Trimming cost V 0 bases and J 6 bases, with 13 bases left between them. This CDR3 contains 15 residues. Germline V CDR1 and CDR2: SGDLS, YYNGEE. DNA of the CDR3: TGTGCCAGCAGCGTAGGGGGAGGAAGAGGTCAGCCCCAGCATTTT. Protein sequence: CASSVGGGRGQPQHF.

This clone was observed once. This sequence joins TRBV2 and TRBJ1-5; 7 bases are shared with TRBD1. J lost 0 bases, V lost 3 bases, and 11 bases had no gene match. This CDR3 contains 18 residues. The germline V gene has CDR1 SNHLY and CDR2 FYNNEI. CDR3 in amino acids: CASSEGQLRGYSNQPQHF. CDR3 coding DNA: TGTGCCAGCAGTGAGGGACAGCTAAGAGGGTATAGCAATCAGCCCCAGCATTTT.

The chain links TRBV27 to TRBJ2-7; TRBD2 matches at 9 bases. The CDR3 consists of 14 residues. From germline, CDR1 is MNHEY and CDR2 SMNVEV (reference sequence). V lost 2 bases to trimming and J lost 5 bases; unmatched junction nucleotides: 4. CDR3 sequence reads: CASSLGSGSDEQYF. CDR3 DNA sequence: TGTGCCAGCAGTTTAGGTAGCGGGAGCGACGAGCAGTACTTC.

J is TRBJ2-2 and V is TRBV29-1; D is perhaps TRBD2 (8 bases). The V and J ends lost 6 bases and 3 bases respectively, with 23 bases between them. The CDR3 spans 17 residues. Germline lookup yields CDR1 SQVTM and CDR2 ANQGSEA. The CDR3 region is CSVRPRGFGGDTGELFF. The DNA of the CDR3 is TGCAGCGTCAGACCCAGGGGGTTCGGGGGGGACACCGGGGAGCTGTTTTTT.

The chain employs TRBV2 and TRBJ1-2; no definite D call. The length of the CDR3 is 14 residues. V lost 11 bases and J 5 bases, leaving 21 bases between the germline ends. Germline V gene data show CDR1 as SNHLY and CDR2 as FYNNEI. Here the CDR3 DNA reads TGTGCCTCTTCGGGGTCTTTGGCCGCTTATGGCTACACCTTC. Its translation is CASSGSLAAYGYTF.

This sequence joins TRBV11-2 and TRBJ2-7, with D unclear. Germline CDR1 and CDR2: SGHAT and FQNNGV. The CDR3 has 14 amino acids. V was cut by 5 bases and J by 3 bases, with 14 bases left in between. The CDR3: CASSGGERFYEQYF. The CDR3 DNA is TGTGCCAGCAGCGGCGGCGAACGATTCTACGAGCAGTACTTC.

The rearrangement uses TRBV27 and TRBJ2-3; no definite D call. CDR1 is MNHEY, CDR2 SMNVEV, per germline (reference sequence). V lost 4 bases and J lost 2, with 4 bases in between. The CDR3 consists of 12 residues. In DNA form, the CDR3 reads TGTGCCAGCAGTTCCCCCACAGATACGCAGTATTTT. Protein product: CASSSPTDTQYF.

The V call is TRBV7-8, the J call TRBJ2-2; 9 nucleotides match TRBD2. The germline gives CDR1 SGHVS, CDR2 FQNEAQ. V gave up 5 bases and J gave up 6 bases; unmatched junction bases: 4. This CDR3 is built from 14 residues. As DNA, the CDR3 is TGTGCCAGCAGCCGCGGGAGGGGGGCCGGGGAGCTGTTTTTT. Amino acids: CASSRGRGAGELFF.

The V and J genes are TRBV15 and TRBJ2-1; 14 bases line up with TRBD2. J gave up 10 bases and V 3 bases, and 5 bases lay outside the gene matches. Per the germline V gene, CDR1 is LNHNV and CDR2 is YYDKDF (reference sequence). The CDR3 is made up of 15 amino acids. The CDR3 sequence is CATSSDRLAGGEQFF. CDR3 bases: TGTGCCACCAGCAGCGATCGACTAGCGGGAGGGGAGCAGTTCTTC.

The chain is built from TRBV5-6 and TRBJ1-2; no clear D gene. CDR1 and CDR2 (germline): SGHDT, YYEEEE. The CDR3 spans 13 residues. V was shortened by 2 bases and J by 4 bases, with 9 bases between the two germline ends. CDR3 DNA sequence: TGTGCCAGCAGCTTTAGCGTGAGCTATGGCTACACCTTC. Translated: CASSFSVSYGYTF.

The chain uses TRBV19 and TRBJ1-1, with TRBD1 matching over 7 bases. V shed 6 bases, J shed 3 bases, and the junction held 7 bases outside the gene matches. Germline V gene lookup returns CDR1 LNHDA and CDR2 SQIVND (reference sequence). This CDR3 spans 14 amino acids. The CDR3 coding sequence is TGTGCCAGTAGCGAAGGGGGCGCGGACACTGAAGCTTTCTTT. This codes for CASSEGGADTEAFF. Full variable domain (rest looked up from reference TRBV19 and TRBJ1-1): DGGITQSPKYLFRKEGQNVTLSCEQNLNHDAMYWYRQDPGQGLRLIYYSQIVNDFQKGDIAEGYSVSREKKESFPLTVTSAQKNPTAFYLCASSEGGADTEAFFGQGTRLTVV.